These 26 T cell receptor beta chains were sequenced from one sample in a study of blood T cell repertoires in COVID-19. The method was immunoSEQ multiplex PCR; TCRdb's version includes in-frame clones alone and lacks a portion of them. The sample has hundreds of thousands of clones; around 91% are singletons. The sequenced material came from peripheral blood. All receptors come from a woman between 18 and 29 years old who had recovered from COVID-19.

This sequence joins TRBV5-1 and TRBJ1-1; 11 positions agree with TRBD1. The junction had 10 bases not matched to a gene; V was cut back by 5 bases and J by 1 base. The CDR3 sequence is 17 residues long. Germline V lookup: CDR1 SGHRS, CDR2 YFSETQ. The CDR3, as DNA: TGCGCCAGCAGAGATATCCAGGGGACAGGGGGGAACACTGAAGCTTTCTTT. It specifies CASRDIQGTGGNTEAFF.

The rearrangement uses TRBV11-3 and TRBJ1-1; D remains unclear. The V gene lost 5 bases and the J gene lost 0 bases, with 22 bases spanning the gap. There are 18 residues in the CDR3. Germline V gene lookup returns CDR1 SGHNT and CDR2 YENEEA. The DNA for the CDR3 is TGTGCCAGCAGCGTAACCGGGGTCGGATCCTGGGTGAACACTGAAGCTTTCTTT. Translation: CASSVTGVGSWVNTEAFF.

The chain employs TRBV19 and TRBJ2-1; 8 bases are shared with TRBD2. This CDR3 has 14 amino acids. The junction had 3 bases not matched to a gene; V was cut back by 8 bases and J by 0 bases. Germline CDR1 and CDR2: LNHDA and SQIVND (reference sequence). This CDR3 reads CASGSGSSYNEQFF. In DNA, the CDR3 is TGTGCCAGTGGCAGCGGGAGCTCCTACAATGAGCAGTTCTTC.

Written as DNA, the CDR3 is TGCGCCAGCAGCTTAGGCGGGAGCGGGATCAAAGAGACCCAGTACTTC. Encoded protein: CASSLGGSGIKETQYF. The chain is built from TRBV5-1 and TRBJ2-5; 7 bases are a match to TRBD2. Germline CDR1 is SGHRS and CDR2 is YFSETQ. After removal of 2 bases from V and 3 bases from J, the junction contained 10 bases not matched to a gene. The CDR3 has 16 residues.

This clone was counted a few times. The chain is built from TRBV11-2 and TRBJ1-2; D not certain. Germline V CDR1 and CDR2: SGHAT, FQNNGV. This CDR3 region has 15 residues. Trimming stripped 5 bases from V and 3 bases from J, with 16 bases between. DNA for the CDR3: TGTGCCAGCAGCCCGGTTGGGCAGAAGGACTATGGCTACACCTTC. Translation: CASSPVGQKDYGYTF.

The V gene is TRBV6-2 or TRBV6-3, the J gene TRBJ2-7; 11 positions match TRBD2. This CDR3 is 14 amino acids long. The V segment lost 5 bases and the J segment 6 bases; nucleotides outside the gene matches: 6. CDR1 and CDR2 from the germline V gene are MNHEY and SVGEGT. CDR3 protein: CASSPLAGVGEQYV. The DNA for the CDR3 is TGTGCCAGCAGTCCACTAGCGGGAGTGGGCGAGCAGTACGTC.

This clone was detected once. The chain has TRBV6-5 and TRBJ1-1, with D uncertain. The length of the CDR3 is 13 residues. Trimming left V 6 bases short and J 1 base short, with 9 bases between. CDR1 and CDR2 (germline): MNHEY, SVGAGI. CDR3 sequence (DNA): TGTGCCAGCAGGCGAACTAGGAACACTGAAGCTTTCTTT. Protein sequence: CASRRTRNTEAFF.

The CDR3 nucleotides are TGTGCCAGCAGCTCCGGGACAAACTACAATGAGCAGTTCTTC. Amino acids: CASSSGTNYNEQFF. The rearrangement joins TRBV27 to TRBJ2-1; a weak D match, TRBD1 (6 bases). Germline CDR1 reads MNHEY; CDR2 reads SMNVEV (reference sequence). The CDR3 covers 14 residues. V was pared by 6 bases and J by 3 bases, with 12 bases between.

The rearrangement uses TRBV15 and TRBJ1-5; D may be TRBD1 (5 bases). V lost 3 bases to trimming and J lost 4 bases, with 13 bases between them. The V gene's germline CDR1 is LNHNV and CDR2 YYDKDF (reference sequence). This CDR3 has 15 amino acids. The CDR3 loop is CATSRADSQNQPQHF. The CDR3 DNA reads as TGTGCCACCAGCAGGGCCGACAGCCAGAATCAGCCCCAGCATTTT.

V and J are TRBV18 and TRBJ1-1; unclear D gene. The germline V gene encodes CDR1 KGHSH and CDR2 LQKENI. Trimming left V 4 bases short and J 5 bases short, with 8 bases between. This CDR3 spans 12 amino acids. CDR3 bases: TGTGCCAGCTCACTCAGTTTTACTGAAGCTTTCTTT. Translating it yields CASSLSFTEAFF.

The J gene is TRBJ2-5, the V gene TRBV11-2, with TRBD2 as a possible D gene (5 bases). V lost 0 bases and J 0 bases, leaving 8 bases between the germline ends. This CDR3 region has 15 residues. CDR1 and CDR2 from the germline V gene are SGHAT and FQNNGV. Written as DNA, the CDR3 is TGTGCCAGCAGCTTAGAGTCGGGATACCAAGAGACCCAGTACTTC. Encoded protein: CASSLESGYQETQYF. Looking up the rest from reference TRBV11-2 and TRBJ2-5 gives the full variable domain: EAGVAQSPRYKIIEKRQSVAFWCNPISGHATLYWYQQILGQGPKLLIQFQNNGVVDDSQLPKDRFSAERLKGVDSTLKIQPAKLEDSAVYLCASSLESGYQETQYFGPGTRLLVL.

The chain employs TRBV19 and TRBJ1-1, with D possibly being TRBD1 (6 bases). V lost 3 bases, J lost 1 base, and 18 bases lay in between. The CDR3 is 17 residues long. Germline CDR1 is LNHDA and CDR2 is SQIVND (reference sequence). For the CDR3, the DNA is TGTGCCAGTAGTATCGATATCAACAGGGCCTCGAACACTGAAGCTTTCTTT. This sequence encodes CASSIDINRASNTEAFF.

In its sample, this clone was seen once. The V call is TRBV7-8, the J call TRBJ1-2; D is undetermined. Trimming stripped 5 bases from V and 3 bases from J, with 10 bases between. The germline gives CDR1 SGHVS, CDR2 FQNEAQ. The CDR3 sequence is 13 residues long. The CDR3 reads CASSVTADYGYTF. The CDR3, as DNA: TGTGCCAGCAGCGTCACAGCCGACTATGGCTACACCTTC.

The chain recombines TRBV29-1 with TRBJ1-2; D is uncertain. Trimming took 1 base from V and 5 from J, leaving 14 bases between them. The CDR3 runs to 14 residues. Germline CDR1 reads SQVTM; CDR2 reads ANQGSEA. CDR3 amino acids: CSVEGGSSVYGYTF. The DNA of the CDR3 is TGCAGCGTTGAAGGCGGAAGCAGCGTTTATGGCTACACCTTC.

V and J are TRBV29-1 and TRBJ2-3, with 7 bases that match TRBD2. V shed 1 base, J shed 0 bases, and the junction held 10 bases outside the gene matches. CDR3 length equals 17 residues. Germline V gene lookup returns CDR1 SQVTM and CDR2 ANQGSEA. The CDR3 coding sequence is TGCAGCGTTGAAGCTCCCCGCGAGGGAGGGAGCACAGATACGCAGTATTTT. It yields the protein CSVEAPREGGSTDTQYF.

This clone is a singleton in its sample. The gene calls are TRBV5-5 and TRBJ1-2; 8 bases align to TRBD1. The V segment lost 1 base and the J segment 7 bases; nucleotides outside the gene matches: 3. CDR3 size: 13 residues. CDR1 is SGHKS, CDR2 YYEKEE, per germline (reference sequence). The chain's CDR3 is CASSLKDRGGYTF. CDR3 DNA: TGTGCCAGCAGCTTGAAAGACAGGGGTGGCTACACCTTC.

This rearrangement joins TRBV7-2 to TRBJ1-1, with a tentative D call TRBD1 (6 bases). Trimming removed 5 bases at V and 11 bases at J, with 12 bases between. This CDR3 spans 11 amino acids. CDR1 is SGHTA and CDR2 is FQGNSA in the germline V gene. The CDR3: CASSLTGWAFF. The CDR3 DNA is TGTGCCAGCAGCCTGACAGGTTGGGCTTTCTTT.

The gene calls are TRBV5-1 and TRBJ1-2, with D perhaps TRBD1 (6 bases). There are 16 residues in the CDR3. Germline V gene sequence: CDR1 SGHRS, CDR2 YFSETQ. V shed 0 bases and J shed 5 bases, with 17 bases lying between them. CDR3 sequence (DNA): TGCGCCAGCAGCTTGGGGCCACAGGGTGCCCAGTATGGCTACACCTTC. Translating gives CASSLGPQGAQYGYTF.

The chain couples TRBV6-1 to TRBJ2-7; the D gene is possibly TRBD2 (7 bases). The CDR3 loop spans 15 amino acids. Germline lookup yields CDR1 MNHNS and CDR2 SASEGT. V was cut by 0 bases and J by 3 bases, with 12 bases left in between. The CDR3: CASSEAKGGDYEQYV. In DNA, the CDR3 is TGTGCCAGCAGTGAAGCGAAAGGGGGGGACTACGAGCAGTACGTC.

This clone was observed once. The J gene is TRBJ1-2, the V gene TRBV30; TRBD1 matches at 8 bases. V lost 3 bases, J lost 3 bases, and 15 bases stayed unmatched. CDR1 GTSNPN and CDR2 SVGIG come from the germline V gene (reference sequence). This CDR3 has 17 residues. CDR3 amino acids: CAWRINPGDRRYYGYTF. CDR3 nucleotide sequence: TGTGCCTGGAGGATTAATCCAGGGGACAGGCGATACTATGGCTACACCTTC.

The chain joins TRBV4-3 to TRBJ1-1; D is perhaps TRBD1 (5 bases). Germline CDR1 LGHNA, CDR2 YSLEER. The CDR3 spans 14 residues. V lost 0 bases and J lost 7, with 12 bases in between. The CDR3 is CASSQDNRGGEAFF. CDR3 DNA: TGCGCCAGCAGCCAAGATAATAGGGGCGGTGAAGCTTTCTTT.

The chain recombines TRBV11-3 with TRBJ1-2, with 8 bases identical to TRBD1. Germline CDR1 SGHNT, CDR2 YENEEA. After removal of 5 bases from V and 5 bases from J, the junction contained 10 bases not matched to a gene. This CDR3 spans 15 amino acids. The CDR3 nucleotides read TGTGCCAGCAGCCCCGATGGACAGGGTTTATATGGCTACACCTTC. As protein: CASSPDGQGLYGYTF.

The chain links TRBV4-3 to TRBJ2-2, with 12 bases identical to TRBD2. The germline V gene has CDR1 LGHNA and CDR2 YSLEER. The length of the CDR3 is 19 residues. The trim removed 2 bases at V and 1 base at J, leaving 8 bases unmatched. The chain's CDR3 is CASSQLRTSGKRNTGELFF. The CDR3 DNA reads TGCGCCAGCAGCCAACTTCGGACTAGCGGGAAACGGAACACCGGGGAGCTGTTTTTT.

The chain carries TRBV11-2 and TRBJ1-3; weak D call: TRBD1 (5 bases). The CDR3 is 17 amino acids. Trimming cost V 0 bases and J 4 bases, with 16 bases left between them. Germline V gene lookup returns CDR1 SGHAT and CDR2 FQNNGV. CDR3 protein: CASSLEPRGRKGNTIYF. The CDR3 DNA reads as TGTGCCAGCAGCTTAGAACCCCGGGGGAGGAAAGGAAACACCATATATTTT.

This sequence joins TRBV11-3 and TRBJ2-1; a weak D match, TRBD2 (6 bases). Germline CDR1 and CDR2: SGHNT and YENEEA. The length of the CDR3 is 15 residues. The V end lost 3 bases, the J end lost 2 bases, and 11 bases lay between the germline ends. The CDR3 reads CASSFGGGAYNEQFF. The CDR3 DNA reads as TGTGCCAGCAGCTTCGGAGGAGGGGCCTACAATGAGCAGTTCTTC.

The chain joins TRBV4-3 to TRBJ2-2, with D hard to call. Trimming shortened V by 2 bases and J by 1 base, and 8 bases separated the two germline ends. The CDR3 is 15 amino acids. The germline V gene encodes CDR1 LGHNA and CDR2 YSLEER. The CDR3 is CASSQSSGNTGELFF. In DNA form, the CDR3 reads TGCGCCAGCAGCCAAAGTTCCGGGAACACCGGGGAGCTGTTTTTT.